The present TCR beta chain was sequenced within a study of T-cell reconstitution after alpha-beta-depleted transplantation in children. Whole-study results and caveats: The study traced high day-60 TCRbeta diversity in some patients to surviving recipient T cells and thymic progenitors. Among T cells one year after transplant, newly produced cells accounted for most counts and diversity. After transplant, at about two months, alpha-beta T cells were reportedly derived from several hundred expanded graft clones.

Molecular barcoding with unique molecular identifiers was used for the TCRbeta library. TCRdb reanalysed the PCR reads using MiXCR and keeps one entry per CDR3 protein. Found here are about 580,000 distinct CDR3 sequences, approximately 22% of them singletons; the top ten hold less than 15%. The CDR3 contains 13 residues. In germline, CDR1 is SGHDN, CDR2 FVKESK. The V gene end was trimmed by 1 base and the J gene end by 8 bases; junction bases not matched to a gene: 4. This clonotype was seen repeatedly, ten times or more. Its antigen remains unknown. Sequencing was performed on PBMCs, mostly from graft donor cells, taken 360 days after TCRalphabeta/CD19-depleted stem cell transplant. The origin of this receptor is a boy in the first two years of life who had a stem cell transplant for acute myeloid leukemia, so the T cells may come from the graft donor. This rearrangement joins TRBV14 to TRBJ1-2; the match to TRBD1 covers 7 bases. As DNA, the CDR3 is TGTGCCAGCAGCCAAGGCTCAGGGGGAGGCTACACCTTC. Its translation is CASSQGSGGGYTF.